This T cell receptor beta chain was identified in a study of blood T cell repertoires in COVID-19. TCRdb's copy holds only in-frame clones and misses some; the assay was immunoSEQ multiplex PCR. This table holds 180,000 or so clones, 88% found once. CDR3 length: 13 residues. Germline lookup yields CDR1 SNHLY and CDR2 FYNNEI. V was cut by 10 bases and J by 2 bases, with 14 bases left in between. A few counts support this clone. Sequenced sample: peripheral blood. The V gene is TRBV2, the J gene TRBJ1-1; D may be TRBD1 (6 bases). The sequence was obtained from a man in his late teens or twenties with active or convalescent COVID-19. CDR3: CAIQYRVNTEAFF. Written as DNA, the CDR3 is TGTGCCATCCAATACAGGGTCAACACTGAAGCTTTCTTT.